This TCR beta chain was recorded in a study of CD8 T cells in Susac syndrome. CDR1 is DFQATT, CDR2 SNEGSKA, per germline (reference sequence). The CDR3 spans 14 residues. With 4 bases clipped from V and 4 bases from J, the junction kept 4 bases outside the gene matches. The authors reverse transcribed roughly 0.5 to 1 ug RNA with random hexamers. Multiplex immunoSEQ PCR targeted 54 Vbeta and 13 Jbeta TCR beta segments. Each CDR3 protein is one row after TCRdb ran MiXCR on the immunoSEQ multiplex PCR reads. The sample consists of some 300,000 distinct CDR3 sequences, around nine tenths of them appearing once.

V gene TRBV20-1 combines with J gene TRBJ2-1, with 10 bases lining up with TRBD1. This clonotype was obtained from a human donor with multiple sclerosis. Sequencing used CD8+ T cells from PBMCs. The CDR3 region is CSAIPGQGYNEQFF. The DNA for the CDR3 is TGCAGTGCTATTCCGGGACAGGGGTACAATGAGCAGTTCTTC.